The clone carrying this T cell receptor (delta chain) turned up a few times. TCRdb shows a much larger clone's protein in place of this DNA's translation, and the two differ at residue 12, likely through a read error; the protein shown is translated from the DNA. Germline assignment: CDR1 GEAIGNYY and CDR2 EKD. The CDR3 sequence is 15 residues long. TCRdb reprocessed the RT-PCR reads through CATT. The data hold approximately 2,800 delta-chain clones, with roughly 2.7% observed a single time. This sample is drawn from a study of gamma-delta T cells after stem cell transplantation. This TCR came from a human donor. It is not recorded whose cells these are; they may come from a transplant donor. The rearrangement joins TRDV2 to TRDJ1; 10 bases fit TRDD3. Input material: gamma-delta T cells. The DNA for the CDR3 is TGTGCCTGTGACACCGTTGGGGGATACACCGATAGACTCATCTTT. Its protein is CACDTVGGYTDRLIF.